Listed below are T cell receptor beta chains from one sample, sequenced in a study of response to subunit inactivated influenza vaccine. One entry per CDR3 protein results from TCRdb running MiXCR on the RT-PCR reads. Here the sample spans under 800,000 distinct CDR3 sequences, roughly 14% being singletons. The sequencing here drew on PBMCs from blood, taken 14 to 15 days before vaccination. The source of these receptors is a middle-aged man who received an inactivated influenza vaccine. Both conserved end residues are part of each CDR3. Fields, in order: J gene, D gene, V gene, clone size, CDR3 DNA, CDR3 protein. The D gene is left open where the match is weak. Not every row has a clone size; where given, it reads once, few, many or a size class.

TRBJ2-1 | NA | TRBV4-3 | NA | TGCGCCAGCAGCGAACAGCCGCAGATCTACAATGAGCAGTTCTTC | CASSEQPQIYNEQFF
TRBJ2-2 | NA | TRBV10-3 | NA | TGTGCCATCAGTGGGCCGGGGGAAGGTCCGAACACCGGGGAGCTGTTTTTT | CAISGPGEGPNTGELFF
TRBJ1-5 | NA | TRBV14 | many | TGTGCCAGCAGCCAATCGCGTTTTCAGCCCCAGCATTTT | CASSQSRFQPQHF
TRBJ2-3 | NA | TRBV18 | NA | TGTGCCAGCTCACCACCTTCCCAGGGCACAGATACGCAGTATTTT | CASSPPSQGTDTQYF
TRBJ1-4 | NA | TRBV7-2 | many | TGTGCCAGCAGCTTAGTGGCATCGGTGGGTGAAAAACTGTTTTTT | CASSLVASVGEKLFF
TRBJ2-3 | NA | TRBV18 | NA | TGTGCCAGCTCACCACCGGGGGGAAGGGCTGTAACAGATACGCAGTATTTT | CASSPPGGRAVTDTQYF
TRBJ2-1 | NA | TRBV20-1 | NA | TGCAGTGCTAGACAGGGTATCAATGAGCAGTTCTTC | CSARQGINEQFF
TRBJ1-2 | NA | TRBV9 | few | TGTGCCAGCAGCGCCCCTGGCGGCTATGGCTACACCTTC | CASSAPGGYGYTF
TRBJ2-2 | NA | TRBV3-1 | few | TGTGCCAGCAGGCGAGACACAGGAGCGATGAACACCGGGGAGCTGTTTTTT | CASRRDTGAMNTGELFF
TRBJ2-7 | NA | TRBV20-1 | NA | TGCAGTGCTGTGGGGTCCCTCTACGAGCAGTACTTC | CSAVGSLYEQYF
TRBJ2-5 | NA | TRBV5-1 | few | TGCGCCAGCAAAGGTGGGACCGGCAAAGAGACCCAGTACTTC | CASKGGTGKETQYF
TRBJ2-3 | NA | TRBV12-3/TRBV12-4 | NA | TGTGCCAGCGGGGGGACGTACACAGATACGCAGTATTTT | CASGGTYTDTQYF
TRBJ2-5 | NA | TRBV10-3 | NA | TGTGCCATCAAGGGCCCTTCGGGTGAGACCCAGTACTTC | CAIKGPSGETQYF
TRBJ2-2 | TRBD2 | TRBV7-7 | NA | TGTGCCAGCAGCATCGGACTAGCGGGAGTTTCCCCCGGGGAGCTGTTTTTT | CASSIGLAGVSPGELFF
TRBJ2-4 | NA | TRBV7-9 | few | TGTGCCAGCACCGTAGGACAAAACATTCAGTACTTC | CASTVGQNIQYF
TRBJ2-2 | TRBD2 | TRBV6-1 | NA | TGTGCCACTGGGACTAGCGGGAGGGCCAACACCGGGGAGCTGTTTTTT | CATGTSGRANTGELFF
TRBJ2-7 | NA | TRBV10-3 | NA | TGTGCCATCAGTGAGACCCCGACTATCGCCGCTTCCGAGCAGTACTTC | CAISETPTIAASEQYF
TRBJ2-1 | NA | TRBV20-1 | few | TGCAGTGCCAAGTCCTTGGACAAGTACAATGAGCAGTTCTTC | CSAKSLDKYNEQFF
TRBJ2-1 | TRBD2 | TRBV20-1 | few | TGCAGTGCTAGAGTCACTAGCGGGAGTTCTCAGGGTAACAATGAGCAGTTCTTC | CSARVTSGSSQGNNEQFF
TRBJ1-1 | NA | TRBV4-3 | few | TGCGCCAGCAGCCGTACCTCACTCGACAGGAACACTGAAGCTTTCTTT | CASSRTSLDRNTEAFF
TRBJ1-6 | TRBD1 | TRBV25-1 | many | TGTGCCAGCAGAGCCGGACAGGGTGGTTCACCCCTCCACTTT | CASRAGQGGSPLHF
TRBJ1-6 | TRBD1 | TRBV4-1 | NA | TGCGCCAGCAGCCAAGATTCTTTCCGGGACAGGTACCGATCTACGACTTCACCCCTCCACTTT | CASSQDSFRDRYRSTTSPLHF
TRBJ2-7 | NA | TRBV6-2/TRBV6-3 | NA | TGTGCCAGCAATCCAGCACCAGCCTACGAGAAGTACTTC | CASNPAPAYEKYF
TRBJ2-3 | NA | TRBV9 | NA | TGTGCCAGCAGCGAAAGGGACGGAAACACAGATACGCAGTATTTT | CASSERDGNTDTQYF
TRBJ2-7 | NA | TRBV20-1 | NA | TGCAGTGCTAGGTACAGGGTCTACGAGCAGTACTTC | CSARYRVYEQYF
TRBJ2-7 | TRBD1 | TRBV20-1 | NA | TGCAGTGCTTTTGGACAGGGAATCTACGAGCAGTACTTC | CSAFGQGIYEQYF
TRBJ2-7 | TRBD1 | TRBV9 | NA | TGTGCCAGCAGCGTAGGGGACAGTGGCTACGAGCAGTACTTC | CASSVGDSGYEQYF
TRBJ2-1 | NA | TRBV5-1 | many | TGCGCCAGCAGCTTGGAGACAGGTCCCTACAATGAGCAGTTCTTC | CASSLETGPYNEQFF
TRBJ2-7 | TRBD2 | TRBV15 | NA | TGTGCCACCAGCAAATCTAGCGGGAGGGCCACGGTCCCTTACCCGCAGTACTTC | CATSKSSGRATVPYPQYF
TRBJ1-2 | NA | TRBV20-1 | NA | TGCAGTGCTAGAGTTCGGACAGCGGACAACTATGGCTACACCTTC | CSARVRTADNYGYTF
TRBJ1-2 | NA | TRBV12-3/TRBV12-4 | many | TGTGCCAGCAGTTTAGTAGGGGGCTATGGCTACACCTTC | CASSLVGGYGYTF
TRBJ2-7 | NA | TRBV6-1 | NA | TGTGCCAGCAGTGAAGTGGGCTACGAGCAGTACTTC | CASSEVGYEQYF
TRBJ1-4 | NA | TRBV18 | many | TGTGCCAGCTCACCACTTGACGGTGAAAAACTGTTTTTT | CASSPLDGEKLFF
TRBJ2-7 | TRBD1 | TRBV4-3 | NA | TGCGCCAGCAGCCAACCGGGACAGGGAGTCAACGAGCAGTACTTC | CASSQPGQGVNEQYF
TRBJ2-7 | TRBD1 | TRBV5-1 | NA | TGCGCCAGCAGCTCGCTAGATGAGACAGGGACCTACGAGCAGTACTTC | CASSSLDETGTYEQYF
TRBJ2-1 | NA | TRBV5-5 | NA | TGTGCCAGCAGCCAGAACCTTGGGCAGGGTGGTGAGCAGTTCTTC | CASSQNLGQGGEQFF
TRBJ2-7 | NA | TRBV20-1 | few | TGCAGTGCTAGTGACGATTCGGAGGAGCAGTACTTC | CSASDDSEEQYF
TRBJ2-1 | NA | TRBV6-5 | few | TGTGCCAGCAGTTACGTCCCTAACAATGAGCAGTTCTTC | CASSYVPNNEQFF
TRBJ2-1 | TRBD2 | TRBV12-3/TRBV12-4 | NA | TGTGCCAGCGGCAAGCGGGAGGGACCCAATGAGCAGTTCTTC | CASGKREGPNEQFF
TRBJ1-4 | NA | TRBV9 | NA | TGTGCCAGCAGCGTAGCTGGGACGGTAAATGAAAAACTGTTTTTT | CASSVAGTVNEKLFF
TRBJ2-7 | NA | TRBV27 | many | TGTGCCAGCAGTCCCGGGGACTTATCCTACGAGCAGTACTTC | CASSPGDLSYEQYF
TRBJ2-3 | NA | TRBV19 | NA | TGTGCCAGTAGTATAGATTGGGCAGGGGGCACAGATACGCAGTATTTT | CASSIDWAGGTDTQYF
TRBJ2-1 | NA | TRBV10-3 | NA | TGTGCCATCAGTGAGTCGAGGCAGGGGACCTACAATGAGCAGTTCTTC | CAISESRQGTYNEQFF
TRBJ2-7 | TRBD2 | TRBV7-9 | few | TGTGCCAGCAGCCACGGGACGGGAGGATACGAGCAGTACTTC | CASSHGTGGYEQYF
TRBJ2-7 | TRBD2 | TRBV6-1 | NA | TGTGCCAGCAGTGGGGAAGCGGGGGCTTACGAGCAGTACTTC | CASSGEAGAYEQYF
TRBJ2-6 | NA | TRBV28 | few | TGTGCCAGCAGTTTTTTTTATAGGTTCTCTGGGGCCAACGTCCTGACTTTC | CASSFFYRFSGANVLTF
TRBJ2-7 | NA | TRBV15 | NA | TGTGCCACCAGACGTCTGGGCTTTGGGTCCTACGAGCAGTACTTC | CATRRLGFGSYEQYF
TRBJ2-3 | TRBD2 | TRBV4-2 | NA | TGTGCCAGCAGCCAAGCGGGTGCGCTAGCGGGAGGAGATACGCAGTATTTT | CASSQAGALAGGDTQYF
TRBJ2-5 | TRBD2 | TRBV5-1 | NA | TGCGCCAGCAGCCAGACTAGCCTCGCACTGTTGGAGACCCAGTACTTC | CASSQTSLALLETQYF
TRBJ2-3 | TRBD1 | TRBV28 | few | TGTGCCAACCTGGACAGGAACACAGATACGCAGTATTTT | CANLDRNTDTQYF